This T cell receptor (beta chain) derives from a study of molecular identifiers for immune sequencing clone quantification. This clonotype was picked up a small number of times. What it recognizes is unknown. After removal of 2 bases from V and 0 bases from J, the junction contained 4 bases not matched to a gene. The germline V gene encodes CDR1 SGHAT and CDR2 FQNNGV. The CDR3 has 16 amino acids. Input for naive CD8 libraries was 20,000 to 1,000,000 sorted cells; the RNA fraction used was 10%, 30% or 50%. As CD8+CD4-CCR7+CD45RA+ cells, naive CD8 T cells were sorted. Findings and caveats of the study: In naive cells, under 1% of molecules belonged to clones above 20 RNA copies, against over 98% in effector cells.

Bulk TCR library preparation followed previously described methods with listed TCR primers. A single record per CDR3 protein comes from TCRdb applying MiXCR to the PCR reads. There are approximately 93,000 distinct CDR3 sequences in the sample; 20% to 25% occur only once, and approximately 0.8% lies in the top ten. The chain links TRBV11-2 to TRBJ1-3; 7 bases map to TRBD1. The origin of this receptor is a human donor in good health. Some libraries in this study had Jurkat cell RNA spiked in. What was sequenced was naive CD8+ T cells from blood, with Jurkat cell RNA spiked in. Sample subset: FACS-sorted CD8+CD4-CCR7+CD45RA+ naive T cells. The CDR3 DNA reads TGTGCCAGCAGCTTAACCCCAGGGGGCTCTGGAAACACCATATATTTT. Translated, it gives CASSLTPGGSGNTIYF.